The 22 T cell receptor beta chains in this list originate from one sample, sequenced in a study of cytomegalovirus exposure and HLA in healthy donors. The PCR made use of 60 Vbeta and 13 Jbeta primers. Only in-frame clones appear in the TCRdb table, and some are missing; sequencing was by immunoSEQ multiplex PCR. Of 150,000 to 200,000 clones in the sample, roughly 67% were seen once. The material sequenced was PBMCs. These receptor sequences come from a woman aged 18-29 years in good health and CMV-seropositive.

The rearrangement uses TRBV12-5 and TRBJ2-5, with D perhaps TRBD2 (7 bases). In germline, CDR1 is LGHNT, CDR2 FRNRAP. This CDR3 is 15 amino acids long. V gave up 10 bases and J gave up 1 base, with 19 bases separating them. CDR3 bases: TGTGCTACCCGAGTTTTGGCGGGGGCCCAAGAGACCCAGTACTTC. Amino acids: CATRVLAGAQETQYF.

This clone turned up a few times. This chain links TRBV7-9 with TRBJ2-2, with D maybe TRBD1 (5 bases). V shed 4 bases and J shed 0 bases, with 18 bases lying between them. The germline gives CDR1 SEHNR, CDR2 FQNEAQ (reference sequence). The CDR3 is 18 residues long. The CDR3 reads CASSSQHYGAANTGELFF. The CDR3 region has the DNA TGTGCCAGCAGCTCCCAACACTATGGGGCGGCGAACACCGGGGAGCTGTTTTTT.

This rearrangement joins TRBV27 to TRBJ1-1; no reliable D call. The CDR3 extends over 17 amino acids. CDR1 and CDR2 (germline): MNHEY, SMNVEV (reference sequence). V was clipped by 6 bases and J by 3 bases, with 23 bases between them. The DNA of the CDR3 is TGTGCCAGCAGCTTAGACCCCTTAGAGGGTGGGGACACTGAAGCTTTCTTT. This translates into CASSLDPLEGGDTEAFF.

The chain uses TRBV23-1 and TRBJ2-1; no reliable D call. TRBV23-1 is marked as an open reading frame, function uncertain. Trimming stripped 4 bases from V and 10 bases from J, with 14 bases between. This CDR3 contains 13 residues. Written as DNA, the CDR3 is TGCGCCAGCAGTCCTATCGGAGAGAGGGAGCAGTTCTTC. Protein sequence: CASSPIGEREQFF.

This chain uses TRBV18 with TRBJ1-4; 7 nucleotides line up with TRBD1. The CDR3 sequence is 15 residues long. V lost 3 bases to trimming and J lost 4 bases; unmatched junction nucleotides: 5. Germline V lookup: CDR1 KGHSH, CDR2 LQKENI. The CDR3 bases are TGTGCCAGCTCACCGACCGGGACAGATAATGAAAAACTGTTTTTT. Translation: CASSPTGTDNEKLFF. Filled out from reference TRBV18 and TRBJ1-4, the complete variable domain reads NAGVMQNPRHLVRRRGQEARLRCSPMKGHSHVYWYRQLPEEGLKFMVYLQKENIIDESGMPKERFSAEFPKEGPSILRIQQVVRGDSAAYFCASSPTGTDNEKLFFGSGTQLSVL.

This clone was found a few times. This chain uses TRBV5-4 with TRBJ1-1; 11 bases align to TRBD1. CDR1 SGHNT and CDR2 YYREEE come from the germline V gene (reference sequence). The CDR3 covers 14 residues. V trimming: 5 bases; J trimming: 5 bases; junction bases outside the gene matches: 5. DNA for the CDR3: TGTGCCAGCAGACAGGACAGGGGGCTGACTGAAGCTTTCTTT. It yields the protein CASRQDRGLTEAFF.

This clone was observed a few times. The rearrangement links TRBV7-8 to TRBJ2-2, with TRBD2 matching over 14 bases. Trimming at V came to 2 bases and at J to 0 bases, leaving 11 bases not matched to a gene. Per the germline V gene, CDR1 is SGHVS and CDR2 is FQNEAQ. CDR3 length: 21 amino acids. CDR3 protein: CASSLLGPGLAGGPNTGELFF. The CDR3 DNA reads TGTGCCAGCAGCTTATTAGGACCCGGACTAGCGGGGGGCCCGAACACCGGGGAGCTGTTTTTT.

The DNA of the CDR3 is TGCGCCAGCAGCACCGACTCCGGGACAGGGATCTCCTACGAGCAGTACTTC. Amino acid sequence: CASSTDSGTGISYEQYF. J is TRBJ2-7 and V is TRBV5-1; 9 bases fit TRBD1. V trimming: 4 bases; J trimming: 0 bases; junction bases outside the gene matches: 11. Germline CDR1 SGHRS, CDR2 YFSETQ. The CDR3 has 17 amino acids.

The chain has TRBV18 and TRBJ1-2; possible D gene TRBD1, 5 bases. V lost 2 bases and J lost 1, with 8 bases in between. This CDR3 spans 14 amino acids. Looked up from germline, CDR1 is KGHSH and CDR2 is LQKENI. The CDR3 bases are TGTGCCAGCTCACCATGGGGGGTTAACTATGGCTACACCTTC. Its protein is CASSPWGVNYGYTF.

The V gene is TRBV15, the J gene TRBJ1-1; D possibly corresponds to TRBD1 (6 bases). The ends were cut back, 0 bases at V and 4 bases at J, with 12 bases in the middle. The CDR3 is made up of 15 amino acids. The germline V gene encodes CDR1 LNHNV and CDR2 YYDKDF (reference sequence). CDR3 region: CATSRDRKGGTEAFF. CDR3 nucleotide sequence: TGTGCCACCAGCAGAGATAGAAAAGGGGGCACTGAAGCTTTCTTT.

V usage is TRBV5-6 and J usage is TRBJ2-7; 15 bases map to TRBD2. Unmatched junction bases numbered 11, after V lost 4 bases and J lost 3 bases. The CDR3 totals 18 residues. Germline CDR1 reads SGHDT; CDR2 reads YYEEEE. DNA of the CDR3: TGTGCCAGCAGCGCCGGGACGGGACTAGCGGGGGGTATCTACGAGCAGTACTTC. Encoded protein: CASSAGTGLAGGIYEQYF.

A note on this clone: At one of its ends the junction is not consistent with the germline gene, which may arise from a read error. The chain recombines TRBV19 with TRBJ1-4; D is possibly TRBD1 (6 bases). This CDR3 is 14 amino acids long. Looked up from germline, CDR1 is LNHDA and CDR2 is SQIVND (reference sequence). CDR3 DNA: TGTGCCAGTAGTCCCCCAGGGGTTGGTGAAAAACTATTTTTT. It codes for CASSPPGVGEKLFF.

This chain links TRBV7-9 with TRBJ1-1; maybe TRBD1 (5 bases). This CDR3 is built from 13 residues. V shed 3 bases and J shed 7 bases, with 12 bases lying between them. Germline CDR1 SEHNR, CDR2 FQNEAQ (reference sequence). CDR3 nucleotides: TGTGCCAGCAGCTTTGGACACCCAAATGAAGCTTTCTTT. Translation gives CASSFGHPNEAFF.

Written as DNA, the CDR3 is TGTGCCAGCGGGACAGGGGGGCTGAATGAGCAGTTCTTC. Translation: CASGTGGLNEQFF. The chain links TRBV6-4 to TRBJ2-1, with 11 positions matching TRBD1. This CDR3 spans 13 amino acids. Germline CDR1 is MRHNA and CDR2 is SNTAGT. Unmatched junction bases numbered 4, after V lost 8 bases and J lost 7 bases.

The chain couples TRBV5-1 to TRBJ2-2; D perhaps matches TRBD1 (6 bases). There are 18 residues in the CDR3. Germline V gene data show CDR1 as SGHRS and CDR2 as YFSETQ. Trimming took off 2 bases at V and 2 bases at J, with 19 bases between the two ends. CDR3 amino acids: CASSLPTQGRLNTGELFF. CDR3 nucleotide sequence: TGCGCCAGCAGCTTACCCACTCAGGGGCGACTAAACACCGGGGAGCTGTTTTTT.

This chain uses TRBV5-4 with TRBJ2-7; 8 bases align to TRBD1. Germline V gene sequence: CDR1 SGHNT, CDR2 YYREEE (reference sequence). V was pared by 4 bases and J by 2 bases, with 8 bases of the junction left unmatched. The CDR3 consists of 15 residues. The CDR3 region has the DNA TGTGCCAGCAGCCCTCGGACAGGGTTGGCCTACGAGCAGTACTTC. It translates to CASSPRTGLAYEQYF.

A word on this clone: It is likely a read error, because the conserved phenylalanine at the end of the CDR3 is missing. This chain joins TRBV7-2 and TRBJ1-2; D not resolved. Trimming stripped 3 bases from V and 1 base from J, with 3 bases between. Germline-derived CDR1 and CDR2 are SGHTA and FQGNSA. The length of the CDR3 is 12 residues. The CDR3 DNA reads as TGTGCCAGCAGCTTTGGTAACTATGGCTACACCCTC. Its protein is CASSFGNYGYTL.

The chain links TRBV9 to TRBJ2-7, with 8 bases identical to TRBD2. This CDR3 has 16 amino acids. With 0 bases clipped from V and 7 bases from J, the junction kept 12 bases outside the gene matches. Germline CDR1 SGDLS, CDR2 YYNGEE. The CDR3 DNA reads as TGTGCCAGCAGCGTAGGGGGCAGCGGGGGCCAGAGGGAGCAGTACTTC. It specifies CASSVGGSGGQREQYF.

This clone was counted once. The chain is built from TRBV30 and TRBJ1-6, with a weak D call TRBD1 (5 bases). V lost 2 bases to trimming and J lost 6 bases, with 11 bases between them. CDR1 and CDR2 from the germline V gene are GTSNPN and SVGIG (reference sequence). This CDR3 is 14 amino acids long. CDR3 sequence reads: CAWSIGQVNSPLHF. Written as DNA, the CDR3 is TGTGCCTGGAGTATAGGACAAGTTAATTCACCCCTCCACTTT.

Remarks on this clone: Other DNA sequences in this specimen translate into the identical CDR3. The chain uses TRBV7-6 and TRBJ2-3, with 7 positions matching TRBD2. The trim removed 5 bases at V and 0 bases at J, leaving 8 bases unmatched. Germline CDR1 is SGHVS and CDR2 is FNYEAQ. The CDR3 runs 16 residues. The CDR3 coding sequence is TGTGCCAGCAGCCTAGAAGCTAGCGGAAGCACAGATACGCAGTATTTT. Encoded protein: CASSLEASGSTDTQYF.

The rearrangement joins TRBV5-4 to TRBJ2-2; 8 bases are shared with TRBD2. The junction had 11 bases not matched to a gene; V was cut back by 4 bases and J by 6 bases. From germline, CDR1 is SGHNT and CDR2 YYREEE (reference sequence). The CDR3 runs 16 residues. The CDR3 sequence: CASSTGPRGAAGELFF. The CDR3 bases are TGTGCCAGCAGCACGGGCCCGCGGGGGGCGGCCGGGGAGCTGTTTTTT.

This chain uses TRBV5-1 with TRBJ2-3; 7 bases are shared with TRBD1. The V gene end was trimmed by 4 bases and the J gene end by 1 base; junction bases not matched to a gene: 9. The CDR3 length is 16 residues. Germline V gene sequence: CDR1 SGHRS, CDR2 YFSETQ. In DNA form, the CDR3 reads TGCGCCAGCAGCAGTGACGGAACAGGGGGCACAGATACGCAGTATTTT. The encoded protein is CASSSDGTGGTDTQYF.